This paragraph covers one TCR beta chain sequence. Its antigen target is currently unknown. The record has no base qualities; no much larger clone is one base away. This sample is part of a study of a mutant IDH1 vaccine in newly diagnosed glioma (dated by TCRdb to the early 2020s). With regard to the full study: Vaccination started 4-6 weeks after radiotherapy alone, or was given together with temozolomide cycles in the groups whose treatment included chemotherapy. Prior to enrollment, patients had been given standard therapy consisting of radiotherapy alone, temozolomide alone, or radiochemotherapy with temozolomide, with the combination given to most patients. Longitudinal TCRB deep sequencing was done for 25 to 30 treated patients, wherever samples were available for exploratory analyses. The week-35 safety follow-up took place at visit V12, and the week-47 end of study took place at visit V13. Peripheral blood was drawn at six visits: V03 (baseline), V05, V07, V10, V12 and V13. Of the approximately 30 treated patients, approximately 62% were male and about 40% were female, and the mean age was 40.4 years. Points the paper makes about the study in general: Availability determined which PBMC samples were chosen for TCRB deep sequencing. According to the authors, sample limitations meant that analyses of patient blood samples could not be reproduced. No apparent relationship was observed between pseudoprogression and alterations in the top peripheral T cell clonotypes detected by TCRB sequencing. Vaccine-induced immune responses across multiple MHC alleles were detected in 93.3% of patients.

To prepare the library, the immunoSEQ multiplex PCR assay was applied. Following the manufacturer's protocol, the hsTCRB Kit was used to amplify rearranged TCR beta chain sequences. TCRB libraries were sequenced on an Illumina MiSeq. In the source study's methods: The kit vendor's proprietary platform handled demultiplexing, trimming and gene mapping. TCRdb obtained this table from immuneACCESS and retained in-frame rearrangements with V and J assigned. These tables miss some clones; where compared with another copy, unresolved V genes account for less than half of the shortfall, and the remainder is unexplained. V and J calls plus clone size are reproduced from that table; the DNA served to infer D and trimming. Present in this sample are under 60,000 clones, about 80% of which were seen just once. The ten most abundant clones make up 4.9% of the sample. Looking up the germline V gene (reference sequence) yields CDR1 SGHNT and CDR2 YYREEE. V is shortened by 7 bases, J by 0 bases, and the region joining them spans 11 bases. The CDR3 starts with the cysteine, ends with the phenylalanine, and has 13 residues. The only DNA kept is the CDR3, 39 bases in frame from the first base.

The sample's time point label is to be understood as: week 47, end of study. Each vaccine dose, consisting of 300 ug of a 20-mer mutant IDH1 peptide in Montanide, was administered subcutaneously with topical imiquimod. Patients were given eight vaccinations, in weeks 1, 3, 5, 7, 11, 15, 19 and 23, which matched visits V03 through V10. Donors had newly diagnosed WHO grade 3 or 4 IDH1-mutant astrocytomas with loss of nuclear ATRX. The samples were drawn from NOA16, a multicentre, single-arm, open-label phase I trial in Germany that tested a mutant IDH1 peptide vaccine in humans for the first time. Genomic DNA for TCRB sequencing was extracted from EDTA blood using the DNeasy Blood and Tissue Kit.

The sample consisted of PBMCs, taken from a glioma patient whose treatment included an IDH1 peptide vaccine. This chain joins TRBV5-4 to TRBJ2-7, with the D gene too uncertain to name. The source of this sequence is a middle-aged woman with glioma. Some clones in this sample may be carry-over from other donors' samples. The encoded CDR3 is CASRRFGSYEQYF. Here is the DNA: TGTGCCAGCCGGCGGTTTGGCTCCTACGAGCAGTACTTC.